These 20 T cell receptor beta chains originate from one sample sequenced in a study of early T cells in non-severe SARS-CoV-2 infection. TCRdb fed the 5' RACE reads into MiXCR, producing one record per CDR3 protein. The data hold 40,000 to 50,000 distinct CDR3 sequences, with roughly 11% observed a single time. Input material: whole blood. Receptors originate from an adult who was a healthcare worker with PCR-confirmed SARS-CoV-2 infection or an uninfected control (not recorded which).

Ten or more counts support this clonotype. The rearrangement links TRBV27 to TRBJ2-7; 7 bases are a match to TRBD2. The CDR3 covers 13 residues. Germline V gene data show CDR1 as MNHEY and CDR2 as SMNVEV (reference sequence). Losses at the gene ends were 6 bases for V and 3 bases for J; bases not matched to a gene: 5. DNA for the CDR3: TGTGCCAGCAGGGCTAGCGGCCTCTACGAGCAGTACTTC. Its translation: CASRASGLYEQYF.

The chain employs TRBV6-2 or TRBV6-3 and TRBJ1-1; D remains unclear. In germline, CDR1 is MNHEY, CDR2 SVGEGT. Between the trimmed V and J ends, which lost 8 bases and 3 bases, there was a span of 4 bases. The CDR3 is 10 residues long. In nucleotides, the CDR3 is TGTGCCAGCGGTCACACTGAAGCTTTCTTT. This gives the protein CASGHTEAFF.

This clonotype was seen ten or more times. The V and J genes are TRBV7-2 and TRBJ1-1; 7 nucleotides line up with TRBD1. V was pared by 1 base and J by 2 bases, with 22 bases of the junction left unmatched. The CDR3 totals 21 residues. Germline assignment: CDR1 SGHTA and CDR2 FQGNSA. In DNA, the CDR3 is TGTGCCAGCAGCTTAGACCCCACAAGGGGGAGGGGGCGCTTATCAAACACTGAAGCTTTCTTT. It translates to CASSLDPTRGRGRLSNTEAFF.

There are a few counts of this clonotype. V gene TRBV2 combines with J gene TRBJ2-2; TRBD1 aligns across 9 bases. Losses at the gene ends were 6 bases for V and 4 bases for J; bases not matched to a gene: 3. The CDR3 consists of 14 residues. Germline assignment: CDR1 SNHLY and CDR2 FYNNEI. The CDR3 bases are TGTGCCAGCAGCGGGGACAGGGTCACCGGGGAGCTGTTTTTT. As protein: CASSGDRVTGELFF.

There are many counts of this clonotype. CDR3 coding DNA: TGTGCCAGCGGAGACAGAGCGGAGACCCAGTACTTC. It yields the protein CASGDRAETQYF. The genes are TRBV2 and TRBJ2-5; D perhaps matches TRBD1 (5 bases). The CDR3 runs 12 residues. Germline CDR1 SNHLY, CDR2 FYNNEI. V was trimmed by 8 bases and J by 5 bases, leaving 12 bases between them.

In this sample, this clonotype turned up many times. CDR3 bases: TGTGCCTGGAGTAGGGGCAGCCCGCTTCTCACCTTC. Translated: CAWSRGSPLLTF. This chain joins TRBV30 and TRBJ1-2, with D possibly TRBD1 on 5 matching bases. V was cut by 2 bases and J by 13 bases, with 17 bases left in between. The length of the CDR3 is 12 residues. Germline V CDR1 and CDR2: GTSNPN, SVGIG (reference sequence).

CDR3 protein: CASSLRTNQETQYF. The CDR3 DNA reads as TGTGCCAGCAGTTTACGGACCAACCAAGAGACCCAGTACTTC. The rearrangement joins TRBV28 to TRBJ2-5; D is unresolved. Germline CDR1 and CDR2: MDHEN and SYDVKM. V was trimmed by 2 bases and J by 0 bases, leaving 7 bases between them. The CDR3 runs to 14 residues.

The chain is built from TRBV28 and TRBJ2-1; 11 bases are shared with TRBD1. The CDR3 is 15 amino acids. V shed 7 bases and J 12 bases; nucleotides not matched to a gene: 14. Germline CDR1 reads MDHEN; CDR2 reads SYDVKM. This CDR3 reads CASTAMGQGVKWQFF. The CDR3 nucleotides are TGTGCCAGCACCGCGATGGGACAGGGGGTTAAGTGGCAGTTCTTC.

This clonotype was seen a few times. The chain recombines TRBV27 with TRBJ2-1; 7 nucleotides line up with TRBD2. The CDR3 contains 16 residues. Trimming cost V 5 bases and J 7 bases; bases outside gene matches: 14. Germline V gene sequence: CDR1 MNHEY, CDR2 SMNVEV (reference sequence). CDR3 sequence reads: CASSPPTSRTRNEQFF. CDR3 DNA: TGTGCCAGCAGTCCCCCGACTAGCCGCACTCGTAATGAGCAGTTCTTC.

This chain uses TRBV10-3 with TRBJ2-7; no clear D gene. V was pared by 7 bases and J by 7 bases, with 14 bases between. CDR1 and CDR2 (germline): ENHRY, SYGVKD. The CDR3 length is 12 residues. In nucleotides, the CDR3 is TGTGCCATCAACCATACCCTACGAGAGCAGTACTTC. As protein: CAINHTLREQYF.

This clonotype was seen repeatedly, ten times or more. This chain connects TRBV6-6 to TRBJ2-1; 8 bases map to TRBD1. Germline CDR1 reads MNHNY; CDR2 reads SVGAGI (reference sequence). V trimming: 5 bases; J trimming: 1 base; junction bases outside the gene matches: 4. This CDR3 spans 15 amino acids. The CDR3, as DNA: TGTGCCAGCAGTAGGAACAGGGGGTCCTACAATGAGCAGTTCTTC. Encoded protein: CASSRNRGSYNEQFF.

V usage is TRBV6-6 and J usage is TRBJ2-1; D is ambiguous. Germline V gene data show CDR1 as MNHNY and CDR2 as SVGAGI (reference sequence). V gave up 2 bases and J gave up 9 bases, with 8 bases separating them. This CDR3 comprises 12 residues. CDR3 loop: CASSYRLGEQFF. DNA of the CDR3: TGTGCCAGCAGTTACCGCTTGGGTGAGCAGTTCTTC.

This clonotype was counted many times. The chain uses TRBV5-4 and TRBJ2-7; 8 nucleotides match TRBD2. V shed 4 bases and J 1 base; nucleotides not matched to a gene: 4. This CDR3 is built from 14 residues. Germline V gene data show CDR1 as SGHNT and CDR2 as YYREEE (reference sequence). This CDR3 reads CASSKRGRSYEQYF. In DNA, the CDR3 is TGTGCCAGCAGCAAACGCGGGAGGTCCTACGAGCAGTACTTC. The full variable domain, rest sourced from reference TRBV5-4 and TRBJ2-7, is ETGVTQSPTHLIKTRGQQVTLRCSSQSGHNTVSWYQQALGQGPQFIFQYYREEENGRGNFPPRFSGLQFPNYSSELNVNALELDDSALYLCASSKRGRSYEQYFGPGTRLTVT.

In DNA, the CDR3 is TGTGCCAGCAGCTTAGTGCCGGCAGGGGGGGATCAGCCCCAGCATTTT. This translates into CASSLVPAGGDQPQHF. The chain recombines TRBV7-2 with TRBJ1-5; 7 bases match TRBD1. Per the germline V gene, CDR1 is SGHTA and CDR2 is FQGNSA. This CDR3 is 16 amino acids long. V lost 1 base, J lost 5 bases, and 8 bases stayed unmatched.

The V call is TRBV29-1, the J call TRBJ1-2; 8 bases fit TRBD1. The CDR3 is made up of 14 amino acids. Trimming at V came to 6 bases and at J to 4 bases, leaving 10 bases not matched to a gene. The germline V gene has CDR1 SQVTM and CDR2 ANQGSEA. The chain's CDR3 is CSVERQGILYGYTF. The DNA of the CDR3 is TGCAGCGTCGAAAGACAGGGGATACTCTATGGCTACACCTTC.

This clonotype appeared many times. The chain is built from TRBV7-9 and TRBJ2-7, with 7 bases matching TRBD1. CDR3 size: 12 residues. CDR1 and CDR2 (germline): SEHNR, FQNEAQ (reference sequence). V gave up 4 bases and J gave up 7 bases; unmatched junction bases: 4. For the CDR3, the DNA is TGTGCCAGCAGCTATACAGGGGATGAGCAGTACTTC. Encoded protein: CASSYTGDEQYF.

This clonotype was found many times. This chain connects TRBV27 to TRBJ1-1, with D perhaps matching TRBD1 (6 bases). The CDR3 is 13 residues long. CDR1 is MNHEY, CDR2 SMNVEV, per germline (reference sequence). With 3 bases removed from V and 4 bases from J, the gap between germline ends came to 9 bases. CDR3 amino acids: CASSFRGGTEAFF. The CDR3 nucleotides read TGTGCCAGCAGTTTTCGAGGGGGCACTGAAGCTTTCTTT.

This clonotype was seen more than once but under ten times. The chain links TRBV15 to TRBJ2-7; 7 nucleotides match TRBD1. CDR3 length: 14 amino acids. Germline CDR1 reads LNHNV; CDR2 reads YYDKDF (reference sequence). The junction had 7 bases not matched to a gene; V was cut back by 3 bases and J by 5 bases. CDR3 coding DNA: TGTGCCACCAGCAGCAGACAGGGTCTCCACGAGCAGTACTTC. Translated: CATSSRQGLHEQYF. The complete variable domain, with remaining parts taken from reference TRBV15 and TRBJ2-7, reads DAMVIQNPRYQVTQFGKPVTLSCSQTLNHNVMYWYQQKSSQAPKLLFHYYDKDFNNEADTPDNFQSRRPNTSFCFLDIRSPGLGDTAMYLCATSSRQGLHEQYFGPGTRLTVT.

This clonotype was seen more than once but under ten times. The chain links TRBV5-6 to TRBJ2-3; D may be TRBD2 (6 bases). This CDR3 contains 14 residues. V lost 4 bases, J lost 5 bases, and 14 bases lay in between. Germline V gene sequence: CDR1 SGHDT, CDR2 YYEEEE. CDR3: CASSLPGSGDTQYF. The CDR3 region has the DNA TGTGCCAGCAGCCTGCCCGGTAGCGGAGATACGCAGTATTTT.

The sample holds many counts of this clonotype. V usage is TRBV18 and J usage is TRBJ2-6; 7 nucleotides line up with TRBD1. V trimming: 2 bases; J trimming: 1 base; junction bases outside the gene matches: 5. This CDR3 comprises 17 residues. CDR1 is KGHSH and CDR2 is LQKENI in the germline V gene. CDR3 coding DNA: TGTGCCAGCTCACCAAACACAGGGGCGTCTGGGGCCAACGTCCTGACTTTC. Its protein is CASSPNTGASGANVLTF.